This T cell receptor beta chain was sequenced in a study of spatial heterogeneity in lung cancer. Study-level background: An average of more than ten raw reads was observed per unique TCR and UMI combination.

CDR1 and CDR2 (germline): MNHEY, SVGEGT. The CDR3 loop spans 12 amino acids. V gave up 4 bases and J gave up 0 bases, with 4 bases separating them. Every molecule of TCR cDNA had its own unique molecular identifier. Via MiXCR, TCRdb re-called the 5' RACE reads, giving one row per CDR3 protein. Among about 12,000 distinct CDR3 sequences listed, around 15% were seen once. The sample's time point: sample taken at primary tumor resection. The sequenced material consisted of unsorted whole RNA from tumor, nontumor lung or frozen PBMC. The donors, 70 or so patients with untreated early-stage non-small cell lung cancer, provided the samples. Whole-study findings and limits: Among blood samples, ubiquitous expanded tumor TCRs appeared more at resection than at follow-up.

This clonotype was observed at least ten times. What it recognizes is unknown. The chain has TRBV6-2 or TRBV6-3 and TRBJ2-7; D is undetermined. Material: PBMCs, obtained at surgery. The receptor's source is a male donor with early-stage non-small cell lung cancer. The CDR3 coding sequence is TGTGCCAGCAGTTTCCTCTCCTACGAGCAGTACTTC. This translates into CASSFLSYEQYF.